These 9 T cell receptor beta chains were sequenced from one sample in a study of response to subunit inactivated influenza vaccine. A single record per CDR3 protein comes from TCRdb applying MiXCR to the RT-PCR reads. The sample carries hundreds of thousands of distinct CDR3 sequences, about 25% recorded once. Sequencing used CD4+ T cells sorted from PBMCs, obtained 5 days after vaccination. These receptors came from a man aged 50-59 years who received an inactivated influenza vaccine.

V usage is TRBV3-1 and J usage is TRBJ2-5; tentative D call: TRBD2 (5 bases). The germline V gene has CDR1 LGHDT and CDR2 YNNKEL (reference sequence). The germline V and J ends were trimmed by 0 bases and 4 bases, with 9 bases remaining between them. This CDR3 is built from 14 residues. The CDR3: CASSQDVARETQYF. DNA of the CDR3: TGTGCCAGCAGCCAAGATGTAGCGAGAGAGACCCAGTACTTC.

This clonotype showed up just a few times. The chain is built from TRBV10-3 and TRBJ2-7; no reliable D call. The CDR3 consists of 14 residues. The V end lost 0 bases, the J end lost 6 bases, and 12 bases lay between the germline ends. Germline V lookup: CDR1 ENHRY, CDR2 SYGVKD. The CDR3 DNA reads as TGTGCCATCAGTGAGTCGAGAGACTCCAGCGAGCAGTACTTC. Its translation: CAISESRDSSEQYF.

This clonotype was detected ten times or more. The rearrangement uses TRBV24-1 and TRBJ2-2; D might be TRBD1 (6 bases). Germline V gene lookup returns CDR1 KGHDR and CDR2 SFDVKD. Trimming took 5 bases from V and 3 from J, leaving 12 bases between them. This CDR3 spans 15 amino acids. The CDR3, as DNA: TGTGCCACCAGTGGAGCAACAGGGTACACCGGGGAGCTGTTTTTT. Amino acid sequence: CATSGATGYTGELFF.

This chain joins TRBV20-1 and TRBJ2-1; possibly TRBD1 or TRBD2 for D (6 bases each). V dropped 3 bases and J dropped 5 bases, with 11 bases sitting between them. The CDR3 has 13 residues. CDR1 is DFQATT, CDR2 SNEGSKA, per germline (reference sequence). Written as DNA, the CDR3 is TGCAGTGCTAGCCAGGGGACTGACAATGAGCAGTTCTTC. This encodes CSASQGTDNEQFF.

This clonotype was detected a few times. This chain joins TRBV20-1 and TRBJ1-1; D not resolved. This CDR3 spans 10 amino acids. The germline gives CDR1 DFQATT, CDR2 SNEGSKA (reference sequence). V lost 6 bases and J lost 3, with 5 bases in between. CDR3 sequence: CSAMDTEAFF. CDR3 DNA sequence: TGCAGTGCGATGGACACTGAAGCTTTCTTT.

This clonotype was counted many times. The V gene is TRBV24-1, the J gene TRBJ2-5, with D hard to call. This CDR3 contains 14 residues. Deletions cut 3 bases from V and 5 bases from J, with 12 bases between. The germline gives CDR1 KGHDR, CDR2 SFDVKD. CDR3: CATSDRRFGETQYF. The DNA for the CDR3 is TGTGCCACCAGTGATCGCAGGTTTGGTGAGACCCAGTACTTC.

This clonotype was counted only a few times. V and J are TRBV20-1 and TRBJ2-1, with D perhaps assigned TRBD1 or TRBD2 (5 bases each). Trimming shortened V by 3 bases and J by 0 bases, and 15 bases separated the two germline ends. The CDR3 runs 16 residues. Germline V CDR1 and CDR2: DFQATT, SNEGSKA (reference sequence). CDR3 sequence: CSASSPGPTSYNEQFF. The CDR3 bases are TGCAGTGCTAGCTCCCCGGGACCGACCTCCTACAATGAGCAGTTCTTC.

The J gene is TRBJ2-5, the V gene TRBV14; TRBD2 matches 7 bases. Looked up from germline, CDR1 is SGHDN and CDR2 is FVKESK. V dropped 1 base and J dropped 5; count of bases not matched to a gene: 7. This CDR3 comprises 15 residues. Here the CDR3 reads CASSQAPLGRETQYF. CDR3 DNA: TGTGCCAGCAGCCAAGCCCCCCTCGGGAGGGAGACCCAGTACTTC.

This clonotype occurred a few times. The chain employs TRBV3-1 and TRBJ2-1; D gene unclear. This CDR3 has 13 amino acids. Germline V CDR1 and CDR2: LGHDT, YNNKEL (reference sequence). Trimming removed 1 base at V and 7 bases at J, with 8 bases between. CDR3 DNA: TGTGCCAGCAGCCAAGTCTTACGAAATGAGCAGTTCTTC. The encoded protein is CASSQVLRNEQFF.